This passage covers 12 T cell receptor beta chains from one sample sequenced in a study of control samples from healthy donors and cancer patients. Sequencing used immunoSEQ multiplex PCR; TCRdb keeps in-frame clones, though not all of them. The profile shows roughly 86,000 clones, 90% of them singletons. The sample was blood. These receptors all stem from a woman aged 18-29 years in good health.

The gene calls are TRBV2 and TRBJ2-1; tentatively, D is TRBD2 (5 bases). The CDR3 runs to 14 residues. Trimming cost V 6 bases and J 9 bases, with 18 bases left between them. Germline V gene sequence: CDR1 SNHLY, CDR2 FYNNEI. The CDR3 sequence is CASSDASLPREQFF. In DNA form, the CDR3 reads TGTGCCAGCAGCGACGCTAGCCTCCCCCGTGAGCAGTTCTTC.

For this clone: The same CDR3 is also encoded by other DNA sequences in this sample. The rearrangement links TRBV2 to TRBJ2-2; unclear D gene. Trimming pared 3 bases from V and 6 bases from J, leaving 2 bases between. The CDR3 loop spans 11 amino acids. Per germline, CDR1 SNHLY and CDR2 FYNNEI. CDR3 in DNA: TGTGCCAGCAGTGACCCCGGGGAGCTGTTTTTT. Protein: CASSDPGELFF.

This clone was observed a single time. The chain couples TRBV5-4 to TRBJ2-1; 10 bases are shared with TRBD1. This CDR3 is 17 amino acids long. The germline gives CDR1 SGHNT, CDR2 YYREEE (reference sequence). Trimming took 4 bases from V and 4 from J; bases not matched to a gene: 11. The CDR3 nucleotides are TGTGCCAGCAGCAGTCAGTTAGGGACAGGGGATTACAATGAGCAGTTCTTC. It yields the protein CASSSQLGTGDYNEQFF.

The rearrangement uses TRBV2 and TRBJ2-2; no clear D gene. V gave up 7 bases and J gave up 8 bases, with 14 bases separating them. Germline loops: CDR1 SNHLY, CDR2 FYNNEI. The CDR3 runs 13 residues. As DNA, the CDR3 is TGTGCCAGCACGGTCAACCCGTCAGGGGAGCTGTTTTTT. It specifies CASTVNPSGELFF.

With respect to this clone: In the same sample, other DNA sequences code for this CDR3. The CDR3 DNA reads TGTGCCAGCAGCAAACCGGAGCTTTTCCAGGGGGGGCGGGGGGCCAACGTCCTGACTTTC. Translation gives CASSKPELFQGGRGANVLTF. The chain recombines TRBV21-1 with TRBJ2-6. TRBV21-1 is shown as a pseudogene. The CDR3 has 20 amino acids.

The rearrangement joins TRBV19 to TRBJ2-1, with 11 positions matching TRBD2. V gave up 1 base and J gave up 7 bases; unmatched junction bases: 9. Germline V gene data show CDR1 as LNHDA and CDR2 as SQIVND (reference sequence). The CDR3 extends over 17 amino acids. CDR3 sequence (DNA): TGTGCCAGTAGTATAGTGGCGGCTAGCGGGGGGAAAAATGAGCAGTTCTTC. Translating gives CASSIVAASGGKNEQFF.

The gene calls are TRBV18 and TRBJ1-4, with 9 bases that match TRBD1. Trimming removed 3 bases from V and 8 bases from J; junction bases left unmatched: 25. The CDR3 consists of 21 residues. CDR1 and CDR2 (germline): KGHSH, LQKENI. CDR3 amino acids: CASSPLNPAGQGLKGREKLFF. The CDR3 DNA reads TGTGCCAGCTCACCGCTTAATCCTGCGGGACAGGGACTAAAAGGACGAGAAAAACTGTTTTTT.

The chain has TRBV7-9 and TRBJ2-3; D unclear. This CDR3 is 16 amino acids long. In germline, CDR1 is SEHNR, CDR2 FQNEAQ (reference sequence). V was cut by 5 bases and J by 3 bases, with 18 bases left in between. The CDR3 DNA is TGTGCCAGCAGCCCCTCCGGCAGGTTGGCGACAGATACGCAGTATTTT. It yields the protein CASSPSGRLATDTQYF.

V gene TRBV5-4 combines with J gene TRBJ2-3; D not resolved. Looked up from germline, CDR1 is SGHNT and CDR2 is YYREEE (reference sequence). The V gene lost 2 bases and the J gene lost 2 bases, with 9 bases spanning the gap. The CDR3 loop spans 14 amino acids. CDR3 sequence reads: CASSFLSHTDTQYF. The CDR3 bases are TGTGCCAGCAGCTTCTTAAGCCACACAGATACGCAGTATTTT.

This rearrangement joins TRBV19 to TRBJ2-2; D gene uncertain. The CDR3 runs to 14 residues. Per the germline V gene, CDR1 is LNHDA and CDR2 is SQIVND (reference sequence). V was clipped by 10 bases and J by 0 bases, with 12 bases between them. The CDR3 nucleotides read TGTGCCACTATAGACGGTTCGAACACCGGGGAGCTGTTTTTT. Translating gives CATIDGSNTGELFF.

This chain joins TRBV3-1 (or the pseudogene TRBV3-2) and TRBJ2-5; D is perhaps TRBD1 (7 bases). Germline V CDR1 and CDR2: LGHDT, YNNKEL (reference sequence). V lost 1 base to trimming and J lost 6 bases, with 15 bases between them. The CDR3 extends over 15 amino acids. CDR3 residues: CASSQGPGGGKTQYF. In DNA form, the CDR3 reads TGTGCCAGCAGCCAAGGTCCAGGGGGAGGAAAGACCCAGTACTTC.

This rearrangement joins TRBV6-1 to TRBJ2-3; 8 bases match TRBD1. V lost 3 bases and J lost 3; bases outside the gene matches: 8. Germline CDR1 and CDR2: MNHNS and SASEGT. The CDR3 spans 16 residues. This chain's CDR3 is CASSETSGGPTDTQYF. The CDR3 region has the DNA TGTGCCAGCAGTGAGACTTCAGGGGGCCCGACAGATACGCAGTATTTT.